This T cell receptor beta chain was found in a study of radiation and T cells in renal cell carcinoma. Whole-study results and caveats: From baseline, blood top tumor clonotypes peaked at 2 weeks post-radiation. Pretreatment tumor biopsies were lacking, so baseline clonotypes are unknown.

Time point here: blood 2 weeks post-SBRT. As for treatment: 15 Gy SBRT to primary tumor, nephrectomy 4 weeks later. The patient's renal cell carcinoma had clear cell pathology. The table came from immunoSEQ multiplex PCR; TCRdb's copy has only in-frame clones and leaves some out. The sample includes 95,000 to 150,000 clones, around 81% seen only once; the top ten take 5.8%. Worth noting for this clone: Its antigen remains unidentified.

The starting material was blood, obtained from a patient whose treatment included radiotherapy and nephrectomy. The source of this sequence is a man between 50 and 59 years old with renal cell carcinoma.

CDR3 in amino acids: CASSDGTGNGYTF. CDR3 in DNA: TGTGCCAGCAGTGACGGGACAGGGAATGGCTACACCTTC. V is TRBV6-1 and J is TRBJ1-2; 9 nucleotides align to TRBD1. This CDR3 comprises 13 residues. Germline loops: CDR1 MNHNS, CDR2 SASEGT. The J segment lost 6 bases and the V segment lost 3 bases, leaving 2 bases of the junction unmatched.